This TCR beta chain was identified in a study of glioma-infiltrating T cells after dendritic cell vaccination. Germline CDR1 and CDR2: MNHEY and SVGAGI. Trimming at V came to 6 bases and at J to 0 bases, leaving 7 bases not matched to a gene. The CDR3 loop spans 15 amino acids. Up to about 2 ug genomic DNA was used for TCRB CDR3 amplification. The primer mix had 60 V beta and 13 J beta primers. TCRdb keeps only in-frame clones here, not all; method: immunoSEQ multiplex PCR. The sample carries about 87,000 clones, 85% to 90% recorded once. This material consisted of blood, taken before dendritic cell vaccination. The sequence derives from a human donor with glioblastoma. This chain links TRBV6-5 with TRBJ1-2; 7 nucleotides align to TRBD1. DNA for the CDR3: TGTGCCAGCAGCCGGGGACAGAACTCTAACTATGGCTACACCTTC. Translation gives CASSRGQNSNYGYTF.